This T cell receptor (beta chain) comes out of a study of T cell changes during pregnancy in multiple sclerosis. V was pared by 4 bases and J by 0 bases, with 3 bases of the junction left unmatched. Germline CDR1 is SEHNR and CDR2 is FQNEAQ (reference sequence). The CDR3 covers 15 residues. The table came from immunoSEQ multiplex PCR; TCRdb's copy has only in-frame clones and leaves some out. The sample includes 95,000 to 150,000 clones, about 93% of them seen just once. This material consisted of peripheral blood, taken before pregnancy. The clonotype comes from a female donor with multiple sclerosis, enrolled in a pregnancy study. The chain uses TRBV7-9 and TRBJ2-7; 10 nucleotides align to TRBD1. The CDR3 coding sequence is TGTGCCAGCAGCTCCGGACAGGGGGTCTCCTACGAGCAGTACTTC. This gives the protein CASSSGQGVSYEQYF.